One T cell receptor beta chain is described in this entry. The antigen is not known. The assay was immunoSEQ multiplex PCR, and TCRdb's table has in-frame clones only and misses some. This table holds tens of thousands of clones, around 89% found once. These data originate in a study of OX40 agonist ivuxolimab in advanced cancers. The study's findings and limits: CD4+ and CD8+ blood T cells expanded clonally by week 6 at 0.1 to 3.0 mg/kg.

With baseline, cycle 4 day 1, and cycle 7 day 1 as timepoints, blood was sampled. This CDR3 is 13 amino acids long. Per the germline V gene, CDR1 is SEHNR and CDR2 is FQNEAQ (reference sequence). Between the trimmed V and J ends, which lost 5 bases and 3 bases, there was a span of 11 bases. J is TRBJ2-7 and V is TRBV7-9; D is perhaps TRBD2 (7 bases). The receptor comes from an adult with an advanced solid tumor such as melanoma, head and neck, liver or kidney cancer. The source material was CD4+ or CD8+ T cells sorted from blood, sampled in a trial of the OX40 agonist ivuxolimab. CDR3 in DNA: TGTGCCAGCAGCCTCGGGGGGCACTACGAGCAGTACTTC. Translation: CASSLGGHYEQYF.